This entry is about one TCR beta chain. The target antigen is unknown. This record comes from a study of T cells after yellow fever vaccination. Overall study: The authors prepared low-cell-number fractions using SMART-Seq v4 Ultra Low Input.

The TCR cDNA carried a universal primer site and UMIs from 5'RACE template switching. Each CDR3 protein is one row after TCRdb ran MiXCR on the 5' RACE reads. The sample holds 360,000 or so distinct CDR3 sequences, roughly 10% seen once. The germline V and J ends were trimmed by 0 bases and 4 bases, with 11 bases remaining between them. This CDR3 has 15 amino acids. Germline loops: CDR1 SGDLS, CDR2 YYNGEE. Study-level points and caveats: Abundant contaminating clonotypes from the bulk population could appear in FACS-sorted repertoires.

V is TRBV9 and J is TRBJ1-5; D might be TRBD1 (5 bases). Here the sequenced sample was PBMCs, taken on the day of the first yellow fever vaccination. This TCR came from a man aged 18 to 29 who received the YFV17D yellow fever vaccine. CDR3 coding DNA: TGTGCCAGCAGCGTAGACGGGGGACCTAATCAGCCCCAGCATTTT. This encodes CASSVDGGPNQPQHF.